This T cell receptor (beta chain) was sequenced during a study of blood T cells in healthy people across ages (dated by TCRdb to about 2015). Turning to the overall study: In model experiments, roughly one uniquely barcoded TCR beta cDNA molecule per two T cells was captured by template switching. To track age-related changes in TCR beta repertoire diversity, the study relied on deep sequencing normalized with unique cDNA molecular identifiers. Four age groups were formed from the donors: young (average about 17 years), middle-aged (approximately 42), aged (62) and long-lived (more than 75). To avoid experimental bias, donors of different ages were spread randomly across the sequencing lanes. The study analyzed two additional independent replicas of 1 million unique cDNA reads from the same blood draw for two donors, one aged 18 to 30 and one aged 80 or older. The paper as a whole reports these results and caveats: Donor CMV infection status was unknown, potentially confounding age-related changes in expanded clonotypes. Estimates of total diversity from one million sequenced T cells were regarded as lower bounds and underestimates. As age increased, observed TCR beta diversity per million T cells dropped in a roughly linear way, and a significant reduction was already evident by age 40. The percentage of naive T cells measured by flow cytometry correlated strongly with observed TCR beta diversity. Compared with the aged group, the long-lived group had more naive CD4+ T cells, fewer expanded clones and increased TCR diversity, a pattern suggesting age selection. Since profiling was done on bulk unsorted PBMCs, naive and antigen-experienced compartments could not be conclusively compared.

Points on this clonotype: What antigen it recognizes has not been identified. No base-level quality is on record; no much larger clone is a single base apart.

The donors were roughly 39 Caucasian individuals from Russia, aged roughly 6 to 100 years, who were systemically healthy. Ten milliliters of peripheral blood were drawn from each donor into EDTA-treated Vacutainer tubes. Ficoll-Paque density-gradient centrifugation was used to isolate PBMCs, with at least 7 million per sample. Trizol reagent was used to extract total RNA from PBMCs, with at least 6 micrograms per sample. For every donor, flow cytometry on a PBMC aliquot measured the percentage of naive CD45RAhigh/CD27high T cells. Counted from cysteine to phenylalanine, this CDR3 has 16 amino acids. Kept here is only the CDR3 DNA, which spans 48 bases and is read in frame from base 1. The germline V gene yields SGHAT for CDR1 and FQNNGV for CDR2. V ends up 5 bases short and J 9 bases short, with an unmatched junction base count of 12. Library preparation used 5' RACE. The reads were generated on an Illumina HiSeq 2500. A second 7 to 11 cycle PCR used a sample-barcoded 5' primer and a J-beta primer mix. A template-switch 5' adaptor carrying 12 random nucleotides introduced a unique molecular identifier onto each TCR beta cDNA molecule. At least 2.5 million CDR3-containing paired-end reads were obtained from each sample. First-strand cDNA was synthesized from all RNA with the Mint cDNA synthesis kit, primed by a TRBC-specific oligonucleotide. Following uracil-DNA glycosylase treatment, all cDNA underwent a first 18-cycle PCR with the universal primers M1SS and BC2_uni_R. As for how the authors treated the data: For normalization, 1 million high-quality reads were randomly selected from each sample, with every read carrying a distinct molecular identifier. Reads sharing molecular identifiers were discarded rather than binned into consensus sequences. MiTCR, set to a Q25 quality threshold and the strictest error-elimination algorithm, was used for CDR3 identification, clonotype clustering and error correction. A nonparametric unseen species model using Euler transformation provided a lower-bound estimate of total TCR beta diversity. The raw public reads went through TCRdb reprocessing: fastp at Q25, MiXCR clone calling, in-frame beta chains kept. Under each unique CDR3 protein, matching rows form one entry showing the most common genes and DNA. What appears here as the V and J calls and clone size reflects TCRdb's work, not the paper's. Across this sample there are more than 700,000 distinct CDR3 sequences, with less than 60% seen only once. The ten biggest clones cover about a sixth of the sample.

The sample taken for sequencing was blood. The source of this sequence is a man older than 75 in good health. The chain employs TRBV11-2 and TRBJ2-1, and 11 junctional nucleotides match TRBD2. CDR3 protein: CASSPYVLAGECEQFF. The nucleotide sequence is TGTGCCAGCAGCCCCTACGTACTAGCGGGAGAATGTGAGCAGTTCTTC.